This T cell receptor beta chain was documented in a study of T-cell memory formation after mild COVID-19. A few counts support this clonotype. What it binds is not known. The trim removed 4 bases at V and 6 bases at J, leaving 9 bases unmatched. CDR1 is SGHRS, CDR2 YFSETQ, per germline. The CDR3 totals 16 residues. In TCRdb, the 5' RACE reads were re-called with MiXCR into one record per CDR3 protein. The table shows 170,000 or so distinct CDR3 sequences, with about a fifth occurring only once. Findings of the study overall: Mostly located in CM and EM were contracting CD4+ clones, with contracting CD8+ clones located in EMRA.

V is TRBV5-1 and J is TRBJ2-1, with 11 bases lining up with TRBD2. This receptor was identified in an adult woman who had mild COVID-19 (a few samples of this study predate the infection). Cell type and time point are not known. Sequenced material: PBMCs or a T cell subset sorted from them (not recorded which). CDR3 loop: CASSAWTSGSLNEQFF. CDR3 nucleotides: TGCGCCAGCAGCGCCTGGACTAGCGGGTCCCTCAATGAGCAGTTCTTC.